The 23 T cell receptor beta chains reported below all come from one sample, sequenced in a study of control samples from healthy donors and cancer patients. Profiled with immunoSEQ multiplex PCR; TCRdb holds only in-frame clones, not every one. The sample lists some 120,000 clones, more than 80% occurring once. Sequenced sample: blood. These receptors were obtained from a man aged 18 to 30 in good health.

The V gene is TRBV28, the J gene TRBJ1-2, with D possibly matching TRBD1 (5 bases). Germline CDR1 reads MDHEN; CDR2 reads SYDVKM. CDR3 length: 14 amino acids. V dropped 8 bases and J dropped 5 bases, with 18 bases sitting between them. For the CDR3, the DNA is TGTGCCAGCGAAAATGGAGGGACGAGATATGGCTACACCTTC. Amino acids: CASENGGTRYGYTF.

The chain carries TRBV5-1 and TRBJ2-1, with D possibly being TRBD2 (5 bases). Per the germline V gene, CDR1 is SGHRS and CDR2 is YFSETQ. This CDR3 has 13 amino acids. Trimming left V 4 bases short and J 9 bases short, with 14 bases between. In DNA form, the CDR3 reads TGCGCCAGCAGCCCCTCCGGGGTGGCTGAGCAGTTCTTC. Protein product: CASSPSGVAEQFF.

The chain employs TRBV7-3 and TRBJ2-3; D perhaps matches TRBD1 (5 bases). Germline V gene data show CDR1 as SGHTA and CDR2 as FQGTGA. The CDR3 loop spans 13 amino acids. Trimming left V 5 bases short and J 4 bases short, with 10 bases between. The CDR3 loop is CASSLPGSDTQYF. The DNA of the CDR3 is TGTGCCAGCAGCCTCCCAGGGTCAGATACGCAGTATTTT.

In its sample, this clone was seen a few times. This sequence joins TRBV6-5 and TRBJ1-3; D may be TRBD1 (5 bases). Trimming shortened V by 8 bases and J by 0 bases, and 14 bases separated the two germline ends. Per the germline V gene, CDR1 is MNHEY and CDR2 is SVGAGI. The CDR3 consists of 15 residues. For the CDR3, the DNA is TGTGCCAGCGCCCCACAGGTGTTCTCTGGAAACACCATATATTTT. It encodes CASAPQVFSGNTIYF.

The chain carries TRBV27 and TRBJ2-7; perhaps TRBD2 as D (5 bases). The ends were cut back, 5 bases at V and 3 bases at J, with 17 bases in the middle. Germline V lookup: CDR1 MNHEY, CDR2 SMNVEV (reference sequence). This CDR3 has 15 amino acids. CDR3 coding DNA: TGTGCCAGCAGTCCAGGACTTTCGGTCCGCTACGAGCAGTACTTC. Its translation is CASSPGLSVRYEQYF.

CDR3 sequence (DNA): TGTGCCAGCAGCTTTAGCGGAGCGGGGGTTGAGCAGTTCTTC. This translates into CASSFSGAGVEQFF. The rearrangement joins TRBV7-6 to TRBJ2-1; 8 bases fit TRBD2. V shed 3 bases, J shed 9 bases, and the junction held 7 bases outside the gene matches. Germline-derived CDR1 and CDR2 are SGHVS and FNYEAQ. The CDR3 contains 14 residues. The full variable domain, rest sourced from reference TRBV7-6 and TRBJ2-1, is GAGVSQSPRYKVTKRGQDVALRCDPISGHVSLYWYRQALGQGPEFLTYFNYEAQQDKSGLPNDRFSAERPEGSISTLTIQRTEQRDSAMYRCASSFSGAGVEQFFGPGTRLTVL.

The V gene is TRBV2, the J gene TRBJ2-5; TRBD2 matches at 10 bases. Germline V gives CDR1 SNHLY, CDR2 FYNNEI. This CDR3 has 14 amino acids. V trimming: 8 bases; J trimming: 4 bases; junction bases outside the gene matches: 7. The CDR3: CASFASGSRETQYF. CDR3 DNA: TGTGCCAGCTTCGCTAGCGGGAGTCGAGAGACCCAGTACTTC. The full variable domain, rest sourced from reference TRBV2 and TRBJ2-5, is EPEVTQTPSHQVTQMGQEVILRCVPISNHLYFYWYRQILGQKVEFLVSFYNNEISEKSEIFDDQFSVERPDGSNFTLKIRSTKLEDSAMYFCASFASGSRETQYFGPGTRLLVL.

This chain connects TRBV7-6 to TRBJ2-1; 9 bases align to TRBD1. CDR1 SGHVS and CDR2 FNYEAQ come from the germline V gene. Unmatched junction bases numbered 4, after V lost 5 bases and J lost 5 bases. The CDR3 is 14 amino acids. The CDR3 spells CASSPGTGNNEQFF. The CDR3 DNA reads TGTGCCAGCAGCCCCGGGACAGGGAACAATGAGCAGTTCTTC. Full variable domain (outside the CDR3, taken from reference TRBV7-6 and TRBJ2-1): GAGVSQSPRYKVTKRGQDVALRCDPISGHVSLYWYRQALGQGPEFLTYFNYEAQQDKSGLPNDRFSAERPEGSISTLTIQRTEQRDSAMYRCASSPGTGNNEQFFGPGTRLTVL.

This clone was seen a few times. The chain has TRBV2 and TRBJ2-3; D call uncertain. V was shortened by 7 bases and J by 3 bases, with 8 bases between the two germline ends. Germline V lookup: CDR1 SNHLY, CDR2 FYNNEI. The CDR3 has 12 residues. CDR3 region: CASNVGTDTQYF. For the CDR3, the DNA is TGTGCCAGCAACGTTGGGACAGATACGCAGTATTTT.

The chain has TRBV5-1 and TRBJ2-5; a possible D gene is TRBD2 (5 bases). The CDR3 is 17 amino acids. Germline V gene lookup returns CDR1 SGHRS and CDR2 YFSETQ. V was cut by 0 bases and J by 1 base, with 16 bases left in between. The CDR3 bases are TGCGCCAGCAGCTTGGATCGGGAAGAAGTGTCCCAAGAGACCCAGTACTTC. Protein product: CASSLDREEVSQETQYF.

The rearrangement uses TRBV27 and TRBJ1-2, with 8 bases fitting TRBD1. CDR3 size: 15 residues. J lost 6 bases, V lost 4 bases, and 10 bases had no gene match. Per the germline V gene, CDR1 is MNHEY and CDR2 is SMNVEV (reference sequence). CDR3 in amino acids: CASSYRTGNLHGYTF. CDR3 nucleotides: TGTGCCAGCAGTTACCGGACAGGGAATCTTCATGGCTACACCTTC.

The chain has TRBV7-9 and TRBJ2-7; either TRBD1 or TRBD2 may fit D (5 bases each). The germline gives CDR1 SEHNR, CDR2 FQNEAQ (reference sequence). Trimming took off 1 base at V and 3 bases at J, with 16 bases between the two ends. This CDR3 region has 16 residues. The CDR3 protein is CASSLEVGTEDYEQYV. The CDR3, as DNA: TGTGCCAGCAGCTTAGAGGTGGGGACCGAAGACTACGAGCAGTACGTC.

The V call is TRBV7-2, the J call TRBJ1-1; the D gene is possibly TRBD1 (5 bases). Trimming cost V 0 bases and J 5 bases, with 10 bases left between them. Per germline, CDR1 SGHTA and CDR2 FQGNSA. This CDR3 is 14 amino acids long. The CDR3 protein is CASSLAGTVTEAFF. The CDR3, as DNA: TGTGCCAGCAGCTTAGCGGGGACGGTTACTGAAGCTTTCTTT. The whole variable domain, remainder taken from reference TRBV7-2 and TRBJ1-1, is GAGVSQSPSNKVTEKGKDVELRCDPISGHTALYWYRQSLGQGLEFLIYFQGNSAPDKSGLPSDRFSAERTGGSVSTLTIQRTQQEDSAVYLCASSLAGTVTEAFFGQGTRLTVV.

V is TRBV5-4 and J is TRBJ1-2; 9 nucleotides match TRBD1. Unmatched junction bases numbered 3, after V lost 3 bases and J lost 6 bases. CDR1 and CDR2 from the germline V gene are SGHNT and YYREEE (reference sequence). The CDR3 loop spans 13 amino acids. CDR3: CASSSGTGNGYTF. In DNA, the CDR3 is TGTGCCAGCAGCTCAGGGACAGGGAATGGCTACACCTTC.

The V call is TRBV19, the J call TRBJ1-1, with D tentatively TRBD1 (6 bases). V was cut by 6 bases and J by 10 bases, with 15 bases left in between. Germline V gene sequence: CDR1 LNHDA, CDR2 SQIVND (reference sequence). The CDR3 consists of 12 residues. CDR3 protein: CASSRYRGAAFF. The CDR3 DNA reads TGTGCCAGTAGCCGGTATCGGGGGGCAGCTTTCTTT. Drawing the rest from reference TRBV19 and TRBJ1-1, the complete variable domain is DGGITQSPKYLFRKEGQNVTLSCEQNLNHDAMYWYRQDPGQGLRLIYYSQIVNDFQKGDIAEGYSVSREKKESFPLTVTSAQKNPTAFYLCASSRYRGAAFFGQGTRLTVV.

This rearrangement joins TRBV4-1 to TRBJ2-1; possible D gene TRBD2, 5 bases. This CDR3 region has 13 residues. The ends were cut back, 4 bases at V and 7 bases at J, with 11 bases in the middle. Germline CDR1 is MGHRA and CDR2 is YSYEKL. The CDR3 region is CASSLGENNEQFF. For the CDR3, the DNA is TGCGCCAGCAGCCTCGGGGAGAATAATGAGCAGTTCTTC.

The rearrangement joins TRBV7-9 to TRBJ2-5, with D unresolved. The CDR3 is 14 residues long. Germline-derived CDR1 and CDR2 are SEHNR and FQNEAQ (reference sequence). Deletions cut 1 base from V and 3 bases from J, with 9 bases between. The CDR3 loop is CASSLEVVEETQYF. The DNA for the CDR3 is TGTGCCAGCAGCTTAGAGGTGGTAGAAGAGACCCAGTACTTC.

The chain is built from TRBV19 and TRBJ2-7; 9 bases agree with TRBD1. After removal of 5 bases from V and 5 bases from J, the junction contained 4 bases not matched to a gene. Germline V gives CDR1 LNHDA, CDR2 SQIVND (reference sequence). The CDR3 has 13 amino acids. CDR3 coding DNA: TGTGCCAGTAGTCCCGGGACAGGGAACGAGCAGTACGTC. Protein sequence: CASSPGTGNEQYV.

The chain uses TRBV7-3 and TRBJ2-7; TRBD2 matches 7 bases. Trimming cost V 2 bases and J 0 bases; bases outside gene matches: 4. The germline V gene has CDR1 SGHTA and CDR2 FQGTGA. The CDR3 contains 15 residues. DNA of the CDR3: TGTGCCAGCAGCTTACAGCGGGAACACTCCTACGAGCAGTACGTC. This gives the protein CASSLQREHSYEQYV.

CDR3 sequence: CASSHRQGAGEQFF. The CDR3 coding sequence is TGCGCCAGCAGCCACCGACAGGGGGCTGGTGAGCAGTTCTTC. The genes are TRBV4-3 and TRBJ2-1; TRBD1 aligns across 10 bases. CDR1 LGHNA and CDR2 YSLEER come from the germline V gene. The CDR3 length is 14 residues. V lost 3 bases, J lost 9 bases, and 5 bases stayed unmatched.

This clone has only a few counts. The CDR3: CASSTGADYEQYF. The CDR3 DNA reads TGTGCCAGTAGTACAGGGGCTGACTACGAGCAGTACTTC. The chain links TRBV19 to TRBJ2-7, with D possibly matching TRBD1 (6 bases). CDR3 size: 13 residues. Looked up from germline, CDR1 is LNHDA and CDR2 is SQIVND (reference sequence). The germline V and J ends were trimmed by 4 bases and 3 bases, with 10 bases remaining between them.

CDR3 sequence: CASSPVSFGTQYQETQYF. The DNA for the CDR3 is TGTGCCAGCTCACCTGTATCCTTCGGGACACAGTACCAAGAGACCCAGTACTTC. This chain connects TRBV18 to TRBJ2-5; D might be TRBD1 (6 bases). V lost 3 bases and J lost 0, with 20 bases in between. Germline V lookup: CDR1 KGHSH, CDR2 LQKENI. CDR3 length equals 18 residues.

Notes on this clone: A read error may produce the germline difference seen at one junction end. The chain links TRBV7-9 to TRBJ2-7; 8 bases align to TRBD1. CDR3 length equals 11 residues. Germline values: CDR1 SEHNR, CDR2 FQNEAQ (reference sequence). DNA of the CDR3: TGTGCCAGCAGCTCCCCGGGACAGGCTTTATTC. Translating it yields CASSSPGQALF.